The rows below give T cell receptor beta chains drawn from one sample of a study of blood T cell repertoires in COVID-19. TCRdb keeps only in-frame clones here, not all; method: immunoSEQ multiplex PCR. The sample shows about 70,000 clones, approximately 89% of them seen only once. The sample taken for sequencing was peripheral blood. All receptors come from a human donor in a cohort sampled during active COVID-19. Each CDR3 is given with its conserved first and last residue.

TRBJ2-3,14,TRBV10-1,CASSEVRGTDTQYF
TRBJ2-1,16,TRBV7-9,CASSPTDRPSYNEQFF
TRBJ1-3,16,TRBV5-1,CASSEGQGLSGNTIYF
TRBJ1-5,20,TRBV28,CASSLLLTGIFSNSNQPQHF
TRBJ1-2,16,TRBV4-2,CASSQNVGTGLYGYTF
TRBJ1-3,16,TRBV7-2,CASSLKILSSGNTIYF
TRBJ2-3,16,TRBV9,CASSVATGLGPDTQYF
TRBJ1-1,13,TRBV2,CASILGLNTEAFF
TRBJ2-1,16,TRBV11-2,CASSFIGRGGSNEQFF
TRBJ1-6,17,TRBV14,CASSLGLTISYNSPLHF
TRBJ1-1,14,TRBV4-1,CASSQDRGGIEAFF
TRBJ2-5,15,TRBV4-1,CASSQGGAGKETQYF
TRBJ1-2,17,TRBV7-9,CASSVRDREVSGYGYTF
TRBJ2-1,13,TRBV10-3,CASVSGGGNEQFF
TRBJ1-3,16,TRBV5-1,CASSPELGAKGNTIYF
TRBJ2-7,15,TRBV5-1,CASSLEVSGLNEQYF
TRBJ1-2,15,TRBV27,CASSSIQGTNYGYTF